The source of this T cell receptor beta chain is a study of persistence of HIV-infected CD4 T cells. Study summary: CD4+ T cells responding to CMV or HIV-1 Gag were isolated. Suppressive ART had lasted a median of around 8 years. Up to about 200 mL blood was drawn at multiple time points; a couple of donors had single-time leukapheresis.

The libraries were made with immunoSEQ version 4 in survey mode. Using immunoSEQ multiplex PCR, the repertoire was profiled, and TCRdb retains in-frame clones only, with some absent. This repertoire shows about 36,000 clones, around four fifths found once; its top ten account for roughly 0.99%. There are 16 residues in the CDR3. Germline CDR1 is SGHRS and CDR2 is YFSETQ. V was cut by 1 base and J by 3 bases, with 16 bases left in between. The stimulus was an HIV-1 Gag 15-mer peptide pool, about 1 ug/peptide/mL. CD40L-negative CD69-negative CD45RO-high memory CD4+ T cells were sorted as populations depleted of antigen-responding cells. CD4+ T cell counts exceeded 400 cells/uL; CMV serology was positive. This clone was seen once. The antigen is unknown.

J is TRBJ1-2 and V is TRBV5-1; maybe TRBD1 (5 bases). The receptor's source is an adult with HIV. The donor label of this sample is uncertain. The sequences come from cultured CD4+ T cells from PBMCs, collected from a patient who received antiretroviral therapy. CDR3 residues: CASSLSGRGAYYGYTF. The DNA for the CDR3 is TGCGCCAGCAGCTTGAGTGGGAGGGGCGCGTACTATGGCTACACCTTC.